The present entry profiles one T cell receptor beta chain with its context. This clonotype was detected ten times or more. What this receptor recognizes is not known. No base qualities exist here, and no much larger clone lies one base off it. This sample was included in a study of CD8 T cells in ankylosing spondylitis (dated by TCRdb to about 2017). At the level of the whole study: The study set out to find disease-linked TCR variants by profiling T cell receptor beta repertoires in ankylosing spondylitis patients and healthy donors. The whole study cohort included about a hundred healthy donors and 25 ankylosing spondylitis patients. Peripheral blood samples were taken, and synovial fluid was additionally collected from ankylosing spondylitis patients.

Results the study describes overall, beyond this receptor: Some motif variants were previously reported in synovial fluid and blood of reactive arthritis patients, suggesting common disease-initiation mechanisms. In peripheral blood, the disease-linked clones were found at relatively low frequencies and had a CD8+ phenotype. Blood from ankylosing spondylitis patients appeared to be characterized by a TCR beta motif composed of under 10 highly homologous amino acid variants. According to the report, matched synovial fluid samples from ankylosing spondylitis patients were significantly enriched for the disease-linked clones.

CDR1 and CDR2 are read off the germline V gene as SNHLY and FYNNEI. Inclusive of the bounding cysteine and phenylalanine, the CDR3 is 15 residues long. Of the read, only the CDR3 DNA is kept; its 45 bases are in frame from base 1. Clipping removes 7 bases from V and 3 bases from J, with 12 as the unmatched junction base count. For sequencing, an Illumina HiSeq 2500 was employed. TCR beta libraries were prepared by quantitative 5'-RACE with molecular barcodes. On the authors' methods: To identify disease-linked TCR variants, a new computational method was used, one built on a probabilistic model of VDJ rearrangement. TCRdb itself trimmed the public reads at Q25 with fastp, ran MiXCR and retained productive beta chains. Under each unique CDR3 protein, matching rows form one entry showing the most common genes and DNA. TCRdb, not the original authors, processed these V and J calls. The sample table lists about 36,000 distinct CDR3 sequences, about 6.3% of them with a count of one. Jointly, the top ten make up about 12% of the sample.

The sample comprised blood, either unsorted or a sorted T cell fraction (not recorded which). The TCR originated in a male donor with ankylosing spondylitis or in good health (not recorded which). Rearrangement joined TRBV2 to TRBJ2-7; 7 middle bases align to TRBD1. The encoded CDR3 is CASKTQGPAYYEQYF. The DNA reads TGTGCCAGCAAGACACAGGGGCCCGCTTACTACGAGCAGTACTTC.